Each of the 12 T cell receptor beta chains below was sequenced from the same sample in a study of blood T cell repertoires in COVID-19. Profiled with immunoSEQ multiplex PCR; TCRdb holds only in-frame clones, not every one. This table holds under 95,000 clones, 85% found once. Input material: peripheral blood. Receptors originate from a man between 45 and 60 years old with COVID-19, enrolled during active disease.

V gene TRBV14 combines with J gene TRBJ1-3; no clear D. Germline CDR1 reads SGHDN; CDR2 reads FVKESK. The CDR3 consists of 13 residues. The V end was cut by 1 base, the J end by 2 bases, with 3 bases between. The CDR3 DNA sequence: TGTGCCAGCAGCCAAGTAACTGGAAACACCATATATTTT. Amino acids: CASSQVTGNTIYF.

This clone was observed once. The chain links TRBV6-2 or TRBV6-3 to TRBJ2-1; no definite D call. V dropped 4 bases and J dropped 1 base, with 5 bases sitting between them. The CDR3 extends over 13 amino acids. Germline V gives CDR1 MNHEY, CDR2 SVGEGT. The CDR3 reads CASSFSSYNEQFF. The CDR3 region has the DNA TGTGCCAGCAGTTTTTCTTCCTACAATGAGCAGTTCTTC.

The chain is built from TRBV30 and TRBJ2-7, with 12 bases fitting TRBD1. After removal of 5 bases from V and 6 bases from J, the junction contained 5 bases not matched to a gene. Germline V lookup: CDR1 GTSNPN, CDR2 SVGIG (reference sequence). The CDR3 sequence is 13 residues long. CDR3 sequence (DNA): TGTGCCTGGTCCGGGACAGGGGGCCTCGAGCAGTACTTC. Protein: CAWSGTGGLEQYF.

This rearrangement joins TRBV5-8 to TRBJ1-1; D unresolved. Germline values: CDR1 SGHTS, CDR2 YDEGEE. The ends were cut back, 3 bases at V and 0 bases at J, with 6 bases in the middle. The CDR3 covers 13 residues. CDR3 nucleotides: TGTGCCAGCAGCTCTGAGATGAACACTGAAGCTTTCTTT. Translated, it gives CASSSEMNTEAFF.

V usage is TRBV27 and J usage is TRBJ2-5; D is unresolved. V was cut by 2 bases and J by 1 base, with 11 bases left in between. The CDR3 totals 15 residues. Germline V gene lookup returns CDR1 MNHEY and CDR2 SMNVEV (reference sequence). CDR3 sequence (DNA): TGTGCCAGCAGTTTAAGGCACAGCACCCAAGAGACCCAGTACTTC. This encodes CASSLRHSTQETQYF.

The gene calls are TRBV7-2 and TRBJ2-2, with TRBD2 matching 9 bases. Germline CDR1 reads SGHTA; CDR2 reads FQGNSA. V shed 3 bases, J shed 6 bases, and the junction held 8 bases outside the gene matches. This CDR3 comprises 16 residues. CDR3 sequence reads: CASSFVAGESAGELFF. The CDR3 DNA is TGTGCCAGCAGCTTCGTAGCGGGAGAATCGGCCGGGGAGCTGTTTTTT.

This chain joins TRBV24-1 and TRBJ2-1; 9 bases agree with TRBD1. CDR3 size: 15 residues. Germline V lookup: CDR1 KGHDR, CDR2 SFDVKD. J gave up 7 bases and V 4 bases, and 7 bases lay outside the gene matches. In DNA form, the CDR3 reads TGTGCCACCAGTGACCGGAAGGACAGGGGAAATGAGCAGTTCTTC. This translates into CATSDRKDRGNEQFF.

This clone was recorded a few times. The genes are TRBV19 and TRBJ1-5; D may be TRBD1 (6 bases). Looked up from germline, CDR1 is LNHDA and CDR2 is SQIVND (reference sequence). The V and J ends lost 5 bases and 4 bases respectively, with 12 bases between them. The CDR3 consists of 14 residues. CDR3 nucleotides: TGTGCCAGTAGTGATAACAGGGCAAATCAGCCCCAGCATTTT. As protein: CASSDNRANQPQHF.

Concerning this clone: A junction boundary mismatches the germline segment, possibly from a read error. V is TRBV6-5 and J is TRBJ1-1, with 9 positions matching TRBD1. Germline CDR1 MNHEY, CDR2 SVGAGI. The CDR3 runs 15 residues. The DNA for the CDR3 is TGTACCAGCGCGCGGACAGGGGATGGGATCACTGAAGCTTTCTTT. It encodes CTSARTGDGITEAFF.

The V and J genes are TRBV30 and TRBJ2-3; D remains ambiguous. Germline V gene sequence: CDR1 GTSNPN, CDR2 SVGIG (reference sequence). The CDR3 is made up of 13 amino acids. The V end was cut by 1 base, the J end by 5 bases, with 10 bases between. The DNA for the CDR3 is TGTGCCTGGAGTGAACCCTCTAGAGATACGCAGTATTTT. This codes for CAWSEPSRDTQYF.

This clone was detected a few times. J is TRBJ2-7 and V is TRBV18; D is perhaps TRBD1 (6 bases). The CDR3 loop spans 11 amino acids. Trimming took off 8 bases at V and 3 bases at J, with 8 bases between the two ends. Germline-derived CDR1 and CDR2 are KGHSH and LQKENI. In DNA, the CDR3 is TGTGCCAGCGGACAGAACTACGAGCAGTACTTC. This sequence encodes CASGQNYEQYF.

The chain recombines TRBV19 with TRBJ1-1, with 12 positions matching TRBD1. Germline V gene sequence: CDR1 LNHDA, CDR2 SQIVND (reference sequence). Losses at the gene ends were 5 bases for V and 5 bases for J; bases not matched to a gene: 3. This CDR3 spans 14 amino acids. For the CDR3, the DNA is TGTGCCAGTAGTGGGACAGGGGGCACTACTGAAGCTTTCTTT. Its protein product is CASSGTGGTTEAFF.